This passage covers 13 T cell receptor beta chains from one sample sequenced in a study of blood T cell repertoires in COVID-19. Sequencing used immunoSEQ multiplex PCR; TCRdb keeps in-frame clones, though not all of them. The data contain approximately 380,000 clones, 88% of them singletons. Material for sequencing was PBMCs or T cells enriched from blood (not recorded which). Receptor source: a woman under 30 who had recovered from COVID-19.

The rearrangement joins TRBV6-5 to TRBJ2-7, with 9 bases lining up with TRBD1. Trimming took 4 bases from V and 5 from J; bases not matched to a gene: 6. Germline values: CDR1 MNHEY, CDR2 SVGAGI. The CDR3 covers 14 residues. The CDR3 DNA is TGTGCCAGCAGTTGGGGACAGGGAGGTCACGAGCAGTACTTC. Translation gives CASSWGQGGHEQYF.

CDR3: CASSQDLGLERGELFF. As DNA, the CDR3 is TGCGCCAGCAGCCAAGATCTCGGACTAGAGCGCGGGGAGCTGTTTTTT. The rearrangement uses TRBV4-3 and TRBJ2-2, with 7 bases that match TRBD2. The V segment lost 0 bases and the J segment 7 bases; nucleotides outside the gene matches: 8. CDR1 LGHNA and CDR2 YSLEER come from the germline V gene. The CDR3 contains 16 residues.

The chain uses TRBV9 and TRBJ2-1; D might be TRBD1 (5 bases). The CDR3 consists of 15 residues. The V and J ends lost 4 bases and 8 bases respectively, with 19 bases between them. The germline V gene encodes CDR1 SGDLS and CDR2 YYNGEE. The chain's CDR3 is CASSLVLTLGDEQFF. The CDR3 DNA follows: TGTGCCAGCAGCCTAGTCCTGACCTTAGGGGATGAGCAGTTCTTC.

The chain employs TRBV2 and TRBJ1-5; possibly TRBD1 for D (6 bases). Germline V CDR1 and CDR2: SNHLY, FYNNEI. The CDR3 is 15 residues long. The V end was cut by 4 bases, the J end by 4 bases, with 14 bases between. The CDR3 reads CASSAPGTSNQPQHF. The CDR3 region has the DNA TGTGCCAGCAGTGCCCCGGGGACATCTAATCAGCCCCAGCATTTT.

The J gene is TRBJ2-7, the V gene TRBV10-2; D is uncertain. The germline CDR1 and CDR2 sequences are WSHSY and SAAADI. With 3 bases removed from V and 3 bases from J, the gap between germline ends came to 12 bases. The CDR3 totals 14 residues. CDR3 protein: CASSDELRNYEQYF. The CDR3 DNA follows: TGCGCCAGCAGTGACGAGTTGAGAAACTACGAGCAGTACTTC.

V usage is TRBV6-5 and J usage is TRBJ1-6; possibly TRBD1 for D (5 bases). Germline V gene sequence: CDR1 MNHEY, CDR2 SVGAGI. CDR3 length: 13 residues. Trimming took off 4 bases at V and 8 bases at J, with 9 bases between the two ends. CDR3 loop: CASSSGDDSPLHF. CDR3 nucleotides: TGTGCCAGCAGTTCGGGGGACGATTCACCCCTCCACTTT.

This clone is a singleton in its sample. The V gene is TRBV19, the J gene TRBJ2-7, with a weak D call TRBD1 (6 bases). This CDR3 contains 14 residues. CDR1 and CDR2 from the germline V gene are LNHDA and SQIVND (reference sequence). V shed 7 bases and J shed 2 bases, with 15 bases lying between them. In nucleotides, the CDR3 is TGTGCCAGTACCTGGGGGCAGGGAGCCTACGAGCAGTACTTC. Translating it yields CASTWGQGAYEQYF.

This rearrangement joins TRBV6-5 to TRBJ1-5, with TRBD1 identical over 8 bases. The CDR3 has 14 amino acids. The V gene's germline CDR1 is MNHEY and CDR2 SVGAGI. The ends lost 5 bases at V and 7 bases at J; junction bases unmatched: 7. CDR3 sequence: CASSRQGFGQPQHF. The CDR3 DNA is TGTGCCAGCAGTCGACAGGGGTTTGGGCAGCCCCAGCATTTT.

This clone has only one observation. The chain carries TRBV13 and TRBJ2-7, with D unresolved. This CDR3 has 14 amino acids. The germline gives CDR1 PRHDT, CDR2 FYEKMQ (reference sequence). The V and J ends lost 0 bases and 4 bases respectively, with 10 bases between them. CDR3 region: CASSLGQVLYEQYF. CDR3 coding DNA: TGTGCCAGCAGCTTAGGGCAGGTGCTTTACGAGCAGTACTTC.

The J gene is TRBJ1-2, the V gene TRBV12-5; D is ambiguous. The V gene lost 1 base and the J gene lost 4 bases, with 4 bases spanning the gap. The CDR3 contains 12 residues. The V gene's germline CDR1 is LGHNT and CDR2 FRNRAP. In nucleotides, the CDR3 is TGTGCTAGTGGTTTGGACAGCTATGGCTACACCTTC. As protein: CASGLDSYGYTF.

This chain joins TRBV2 and TRBJ2-2; 8 nucleotides agree with TRBD1. The CDR3 covers 15 residues. The germline gives CDR1 SNHLY, CDR2 FYNNEI. The V gene end was trimmed by 4 bases and the J gene end by 7 bases; junction bases not matched to a gene: 8. The CDR3 sequence: CASSGIRGRLGELFF. The CDR3 nucleotides read TGTGCCAGCAGTGGGATCAGGGGGCGCCTCGGGGAGCTGTTTTTT.

The count of this clone is one. The genes are TRBV9 and TRBJ1-3, with 8 bases fitting TRBD1. The CDR3 contains 14 residues. CDR1 is SGDLS and CDR2 is YYNGEE in the germline V gene. Trimming at V came to 0 bases and at J to 8 bases, leaving 4 bases not matched to a gene. CDR3 protein: CASSVGDRGDTIYF. CDR3 sequence (DNA): TGTGCCAGCAGCGTAGGAGACAGGGGCGACACCATATATTTT. Filled out from reference TRBV9 and TRBJ1-3, the complete variable domain reads DSGVTQTPKHLITATGQRVTLRCSPRSGDLSVYWYQQSLDQGLQFLIQYYNGEERAKGNILERFSAQQFPDLHSELNLSSLELGDSALYFCASSVGDRGDTIYFGEGSWLTVV.

The CDR3 sequence is CAWSKGLAGYEQYF. The CDR3 DNA is TGTGCCTGGAGCAAAGGACTAGCGGGCTACGAGCAGTACTTC. The chain has TRBV30 and TRBJ2-7; 11 nucleotides agree with TRBD2. The CDR3 is 14 residues long. V was pared by 3 bases and J by 3 bases, with 4 bases of the junction left unmatched. Germline lookup yields CDR1 GTSNPN and CDR2 SVGIG (reference sequence).